A selection of T cell receptor beta chains follows, all from one sample in a study of T cell responses to AZD1222 COVID-19 vaccine. The method was immunoSEQ multiplex PCR; TCRdb's version includes in-frame clones alone and lacks a portion of them. The sample holds tens of thousands of clones, roughly four fifths seen once. Sequenced here: peripheral blood, sampled on day 0 of AZD1222 vaccination. These receptors originate from an adult in good health. CDR3s include the opening cysteine and the closing phenylalanine or tryptophan. Each record gives: D gene, clone size, V gene, J gene, CDR3 DNA, CDR3 protein. D genes are given only for firm matches. Clone size appears in some rows only: once, few, many, or a class for an expanded clone.

d_gene: .; abundance: .; v_gene: TRBV12-5; j_gene: TRBJ2-2; CDR3nt: TGTGCTAGTAGCGCGGGCAGGTGGCCCTCGTTCACCGGGGAGCTGTTTTTT; CDR3aa: CASSAGRWPSFTGELFF
d_gene: TRBD1; abundance: .; v_gene: TRBV12-3/TRBV12-4; j_gene: TRBJ1-1; CDR3nt: TGTGCCAGCAGAACCCGGACAGGGTCTGAAGCTTTCTTT; CDR3aa: CASRTRTGSEAFF
d_gene: TRBD2; abundance: once; v_gene: TRBV5-4; j_gene: TRBJ2-7; CDR3nt: TGTGCCAGCAGCTTGCGAGCGGGAGTCTCCTACGAGCAGTACTTC; CDR3aa: CASSLRAGVSYEQYF
d_gene: TRBD2; abundance: few; v_gene: TRBV11-2; j_gene: TRBJ2-7; CDR3nt: TGTGCCAGCAGCACGCTAGCGGGGGCAGCCCCCAACGAGCAGTACTTC; CDR3aa: CASSTLAGAAPNEQYF
d_gene: .; abundance: .; v_gene: TRBV2; j_gene: TRBJ1-4; CDR3nt: TGTGCCAGCAGGGGAGACACGCCGGATCTGTTTTTT; CDR3aa: CASRGDTPDLFF
d_gene: .; abundance: .; v_gene: TRBV5-1; j_gene: TRBJ2-7; CDR3nt: TGCGCCAGCAGCTTCGGAGGGTGGGACGAGCAGTACTTC; CDR3aa: CASSFGGWDEQYF
d_gene: .; abundance: .; v_gene: TRBV3-1/TRBV3-2; j_gene: TRBJ2-7; CDR3nt: TGTGCCAGCAGCCAAGTTGAGGGGCGAGAGCAGTACTTC; CDR3aa: CASSQVEGREQYF
d_gene: TRBD2; abundance: .; v_gene: TRBV11-2; j_gene: TRBJ2-3; CDR3nt: TGTGCCAGCAGCCTTCACACTCTTAGCGGGGGGGCCACAGATACGCAGTATTTT; CDR3aa: CASSLHTLSGGATDTQYF
d_gene: TRBD1; abundance: few; v_gene: TRBV11-2; j_gene: TRBJ1-2; CDR3nt: TGTGCCAGCAGCTTAACCCAGGGGGCGGTCGGCTACACCTTC; CDR3aa: CASSLTQGAVGYTF
d_gene: .; abundance: .; v_gene: TRBV4-3; j_gene: TRBJ1-6; CDR3nt: TGCGCCAGCAGCCAAGAAATTAATTCACCCCTCCACTTT; CDR3aa: CASSQEINSPLHF
d_gene: TRBD1; abundance: few; v_gene: TRBV9; j_gene: TRBJ2-7; CDR3nt: TGTGCCAGCAGCGCAGCGGGGACAGGGGAATACGAGCAGTACTTC; CDR3aa: CASSAAGTGEYEQYF
d_gene: TRBD2; abundance: .; v_gene: TRBV7-8; j_gene: TRBJ2-3; CDR3nt: TGTGCCAGCAGCTTTATTCTCGGAGCGGGGGGGAGTACAGATACGCAGTATTTT; CDR3aa: CASSFILGAGGSTDTQYF
d_gene: TRBD1; abundance: once; v_gene: TRBV5-6; j_gene: TRBJ1-2; CDR3nt: TGTGCCAGCAGCCCTGGGACAGGCCAAGCTAACTATGGCTACACCTTC; CDR3aa: CASSPGTGQANYGYTF